This TCR beta chain was obtained from a study of cytotoxic CD8 clonotypes in ibrutinib-treated CLL. The overall study: Recorded responses included around 24 partial and 2 complete; following median about 68 months, approximately 14 stayed remitted and about 12 progressed.

Overall study findings and caveats: At progression, clonality fell back toward baseline after rising at ibrutinib response.

Generated by immunoSEQ multiplex PCR, the TCRdb table keeps only in-frame clones and is missing some. The data show more than 55,000 clones, approximately 71% seen once. Worth noting for this clone: What it recognizes is unknown.

Trimming cost V 4 bases and J 6 bases; bases outside gene matches: 5. The germline gives CDR1 LNHDA, CDR2 SQIVND (reference sequence). This CDR3 spans 14 amino acids. The TCR comes from a human donor with chronic lymphocytic leukemia. The chain uses TRBV19 and TRBJ2-1; 8 bases map to TRBD1. The material was PBMCs, obtained after 12 months of ibrutinib treatment. The CDR3, as DNA: TGTGCCAGTAGTACCATGACAGGGGCCAATGAGCAGTTCTTC. Translated, it gives CASSTMTGANEQFF.